Presented here are 21 T cell receptor beta chains from one specimen sequenced in a study of T cell changes during pregnancy in multiple sclerosis. The table came from immunoSEQ multiplex PCR; TCRdb's copy has only in-frame clones and leaves some out. The repertoire includes approximately 63,000 clones, 91% of them detected once, and roughly 1.4% sits in the top ten. This material consisted of peripheral blood, taken after pregnancy. Every receptor here comes from a female donor in good health, enrolled as a control in a pregnancy study.

CDR3 in DNA: TGTGCCTGGACGAAGAATTACAGGGCCCTCAATAATTCACCCCTCCACTTT. This gives the protein CAWTKNYRALNNSPLHF. The chain has TRBV30 and TRBJ1-6; D might be TRBD1 (6 bases). Germline CDR1 reads GTSNPN; CDR2 reads SVGIG (reference sequence). The CDR3 consists of 17 residues. Trimming removed 4 bases at V and 5 bases at J, with 21 bases between.

This clone has only a few counts. The rearrangement links TRBV11-2 to TRBJ2-7; D may be TRBD2 (5 bases). Looked up from germline, CDR1 is SGHAT and CDR2 is FQNNGV. Trimming pared 5 bases from V and 6 bases from J, leaving 17 bases between. This CDR3 is 14 amino acids long. The CDR3 region is CASSPLVRAGEQYF. In DNA, the CDR3 is TGTGCCAGCAGCCCCTTGGTTAGGGCGGGCGAGCAGTACTTC.

The chain uses TRBV2 and TRBJ2-7; 11 bases align to TRBD1. The V gene end was trimmed by 8 bases and the J gene end by 7 bases; junction bases not matched to a gene: 10. In germline, CDR1 is SNHLY, CDR2 FYNNEI. There are 14 residues in the CDR3. The CDR3 DNA follows: TGTGCCAGCGGCCGGACAGGGGGCCTTGGGGAGCAGTACTTC. Protein product: CASGRTGGLGEQYF.

The V gene is TRBV18, the J gene TRBJ1-1; TRBD1 is a possible D gene (5 bases). V dropped 3 bases and J dropped 1 base, with 15 bases sitting between them. The CDR3 contains 16 residues. Germline values: CDR1 KGHSH, CDR2 LQKENI. The CDR3 DNA reads TGTGCCAGCTCACCCCTTAATCGGGGGTCGAACACTGAAGCTTTCTTT. This gives the protein CASSPLNRGSNTEAFF.

The chain combines TRBV18 with TRBJ1-5; maybe TRBD1 (6 bases). Germline assignment: CDR1 KGHSH and CDR2 LQKENI. V dropped 3 bases and J dropped 6 bases, with 18 bases sitting between them. This CDR3 is built from 16 residues. CDR3: CASSPSGGAVGQPQHF. The CDR3 DNA reads as TGTGCCAGCTCACCTTCGGGGGGGGCTGTAGGTCAGCCCCAGCATTTT.

The chain employs TRBV21-1 and TRBJ2-5; the table's D call TRBD2 went unverified against the DNA. TRBV21-1 is tagged as a pseudogene. This CDR3 comprises 14 residues. CDR3 sequence reads: CASNGLAGVGTQYF. CDR3 DNA sequence: TGTGCCAGCAACGGACTAGCGGGGGTCGGGACCCAGTACTTC.

V is TRBV30 and J is TRBJ1-2; D is uncertain. The V gene lost 2 bases and the J gene lost 8 bases, with 15 bases spanning the gap. The V gene's germline CDR1 is GTSNPN and CDR2 SVGIG (reference sequence). The CDR3 sequence is 13 residues long. The chain's CDR3 is CAWSPSSARGYTF. For the CDR3, the DNA is TGTGCCTGGAGTCCTAGCTCGGCCAGGGGCTACACCTTC. Complete variable domain (other parts from reference TRBV30 and TRBJ1-2): SQTIHQWPATLVQPVGSPLSLECTVEGTSNPNLYWYRQAAGRGLQLLFYSVGIGQISSEVPQNLSASRPQDRQFILSSKKLLLSDSGFYLCAWSPSSARGYTFGSGTRLTVV.

This CDR3 is CASSPYRGGDDSPLHF. CDR3 DNA: TGTGCCAGCAGTCCGTACCGGGGAGGGGATGATTCACCCCTCCACTTT. The chain is built from TRBV2 and TRBJ1-6, with D possibly being TRBD1 (5 bases). The CDR3 has 16 amino acids. The germline V and J ends were trimmed by 5 bases and 8 bases, with 19 bases remaining between them. Germline CDR1 and CDR2: SNHLY and FYNNEI.

The chain links TRBV19 to TRBJ2-7, with 7 bases that match TRBD2. Trimming cost V 1 base and J 2 bases; bases outside gene matches: 5. CDR1 LNHDA and CDR2 SQIVND come from the germline V gene (reference sequence). The CDR3 runs to 15 residues. The CDR3: CASSIVEAGAYEQYF. The DNA of the CDR3 is TGTGCCAGTAGTATAGTGGAGGCGGGGGCCTACGAGCAGTACTTC.

The J gene is TRBJ2-3, the V gene TRBV19; D ambiguous. This CDR3 contains 15 residues. V dropped 7 bases and J dropped 0 bases, with 14 bases sitting between them. Germline V gene sequence: CDR1 LNHDA, CDR2 SQIVND (reference sequence). Written as DNA, the CDR3 is TGTGCCAGTACCTCGGTGGCGACTAGCACAGATACGCAGTATTTT. Translating gives CASTSVATSTDTQYF.

V gene TRBV9 combines with J gene TRBJ2-1; TRBD2 matches 12 bases. The J segment lost 10 bases and the V segment lost 4 bases, leaving 6 bases of the junction unmatched. CDR1 and CDR2 (germline): SGDLS, YYNGEE. This CDR3 contains 14 residues. The CDR3 region has the DNA TGTGCCAGCAGCCCTAGCGGGGGGGCCGGGGAGCAGTTCTTC. Encoded protein: CASSPSGGAGEQFF. Complete variable domain (other parts from reference TRBV9 and TRBJ2-1): DSGVTQTPKHLITATGQRVTLRCSPRSGDLSVYWYQQSLDQGLQFLIQYYNGEERAKGNILERFSAQQFPDLHSELNLSSLELGDSALYFCASSPSGGAGEQFFGPGTRLTVL.

The chain employs TRBV6-5 and TRBJ1-2, with 10 bases that match TRBD1. The CDR3 totals 14 residues. In germline, CDR1 is MNHEY, CDR2 SVGAGI. Losses at the gene ends were 6 bases for V and 5 bases for J; bases not matched to a gene: 6. CDR3 DNA sequence: TGTGCCAGCAGACTGGGACAGGGGAAATATGGCTACACCTTC. Amino acid sequence: CASRLGQGKYGYTF.

This clone came up a few times. The rearrangement joins TRBV19 to TRBJ1-5, with D tentatively TRBD1 (6 bases). The V gene's germline CDR1 is LNHDA and CDR2 SQIVND (reference sequence). CDR3 length equals 16 residues. Trimming took off 1 base at V and 0 bases at J, with 10 bases between the two ends. The CDR3 sequence: CASSIAHRASNQPQHF. The CDR3, as DNA: TGTGCCAGTAGTATAGCCCACAGGGCTAGCAATCAGCCCCAGCATTTT.

This clone was detected once. This chain connects TRBV4-3 to TRBJ2-2, with D possibly being TRBD1 (6 bases). Germline assignment: CDR1 LGHNA and CDR2 YSLEER. The ends were cut back, 0 bases at V and 6 bases at J, with 8 bases in the middle. There are 14 residues in the CDR3. CDR3 coding DNA: TGCGCCAGCAGCCAAGATGCAGGGGCCGGGGAGCTGTTTTTT. Translating it yields CASSQDAGAGELFF.

The chain links TRBV13 to TRBJ1-1, with D unresolved. There are 12 residues in the CDR3. Germline CDR1 PRHDT, CDR2 FYEKMQ (reference sequence). V lost 5 bases and J 10 bases, leaving 14 bases between the germline ends. The CDR3 sequence: CASSRPSEGAFF. CDR3 in DNA: TGTGCCAGCAGCCGCCCCTCTGAGGGAGCTTTCTTT.

The J gene is TRBJ2-5, the V gene TRBV15, with D uncertain. Germline loops: CDR1 LNHNV, CDR2 YYDKDF (reference sequence). This CDR3 region has 15 residues. V gave up 0 bases and J gave up 5 bases, with 13 bases separating them. CDR3 DNA sequence: TGTGCCACCAGCAGAGATAGCCTCAAAAGGGAGACCCAGTACTTC. This codes for CATSRDSLKRETQYF.

The rearrangement links TRBV5-1 to TRBJ2-7; 8 bases agree with TRBD1. V shed 3 bases, J shed 2 bases, and the junction held 13 bases outside the gene matches. Germline V CDR1 and CDR2: SGHRS, YFSETQ. The CDR3 runs to 17 residues. CDR3 protein: CASSSGGIQGAPYEQYF. The CDR3 region has the DNA TGCGCCAGCAGCTCTGGAGGAATCCAGGGGGCCCCCTACGAGCAGTACTTC.

The chain combines TRBV5-3 with TRBJ1-2, with 7 bases identical to TRBD1. TRBV5-3 qualifies as an ORF whose function is uncertain. The CDR3 extends over 14 amino acids. V lost 0 bases to trimming and J lost 4 bases; unmatched junction nucleotides: 3. CDR3 residues: CARSLDRGGYGYTF. CDR3 DNA: TGTGCCAGAAGCTTGGACAGGGGTGGCTATGGCTACACCTTC.

This chain joins TRBV4-1 and TRBJ2-7; 14 bases line up with TRBD2. Looked up from germline, CDR1 is MGHRA and CDR2 is YSYEKL. The V gene end was trimmed by 4 bases and the J gene end by 2 bases; junction bases not matched to a gene: 4. The CDR3 spans 16 residues. For the CDR3, the DNA is TGCGCCAGCAGCCTATCGACTAGCGGGGGGGCCTACGAGCAGTACTTC. Encoded protein: CASSLSTSGGAYEQYF.

The J gene is TRBJ2-7, the V gene TRBV15, with D perhaps matching TRBD1 (5 bases). The length of the CDR3 is 12 residues. The V end was cut by 4 bases, the J end by 7 bases, with 11 bases between. Germline lookup yields CDR1 LNHNV and CDR2 YYDKDF (reference sequence). This CDR3 is CATSKGPREQYF. CDR3 DNA sequence: TGTGCCACCAGCAAGGGGCCCAGGGAGCAGTACTTC.

This clone was seen once. The chain employs TRBV4-2 and TRBJ2-7, with a possible D match to TRBD1 (6 bases). This CDR3 region has 15 residues. V was clipped by 1 base and J by 2 bases, with 12 bases between them. The germline V gene encodes CDR1 LGHNA and CDR2 YNFKEQ. The CDR3 here is CASSQAAGAAYEQYF. CDR3 nucleotide sequence: TGTGCCAGCAGCCAAGCGGCAGGGGCGGCCTACGAGCAGTACTTC.